One T cell receptor beta chain is described in this entry. It was RNA transcripts that yielded the amplified TCR beta CDR3 regions. HTBI primers were employed in a first-round RT-PCR of the TCR CDR3. A single record per CDR3 protein comes from TCRdb applying MiXCR to the multiplex PCR reads. This table holds 560,000 or so distinct CDR3 sequences, just under 20% found once. The CDR3 has 14 residues. V was trimmed by 0 bases and J by 7 bases, leaving 10 bases between them. Germline CDR1 is SEHNR and CDR2 is FQNEAQ (reference sequence). The data were taken from a study of T cells in Graves' hyperthyroidism and ophthalmopathy. Clinical symptoms, serum thyroxine, TRAb, thyroid ultrasound and orbital computed tomography informed diagnoses.

V usage is TRBV7-9 and J usage is TRBJ2-1; D is uncertain. This receptor was identified in a man in his forties with Graves' ophthalmopathy. Sequencing was carried out using blood. The CDR3 DNA reads as TGTGCCAGCAGCTTAGCACTGACTGATAATGAGCAGTTCTTC. It translates to CASSLALTDNEQFF.